The rows below give T cell receptor beta chains drawn from one sample of a study of beta chain features in type 1 diabetes. Here immunoSEQ multiplex PCR was the method, and the copy in TCRdb shows in-frame clones only, minus some. The sample consists of about 900,000 clones, under 20% of them appearing once. Sequencing was done on a sample of naive CD4+ T cells from blood. These receptors originate from a woman under 30 in good health. Each CDR3 is given with its conserved first and last residue. The order of the fields is D gene, V gene, clone size, J gene, CDR3 protein, CDR3 DNA. D genes are given only for firm matches. Clone sizes are given selectively: once, few, many, or a class where the clone is expanded.

>-|TRBV4-2|few|TRBJ2-5
CASSRDGSLETQYF
TGTGCCAGCAGCCGAGATGGGTCCTTGGAGACCCAGTACTTC
>TRBD2|TRBV6-4|few|TRBJ2-1
CASSDRTSGSDSYNEQFF
TGTGCCAGCAGTGACAGAACTAGCGGGTCAGACTCCTACAATGAGCAGTTCTTC
>-|TRBV29-1|-|TRBJ2-2
CSVVLSQSNTGELFF
TGCAGCGTTGTGCTGTCACAATCGAACACCGGGGAGCTGTTTTTT
>-|TRBV18|few|TRBJ1-2
CASSNAGANGYTF
TGTGCCAGCTCTAACGCGGGGGCGAATGGCTACACCTTC
>TRBD1|TRBV28|-|TRBJ1-2
CASTTRGTARYYGYTF
TGTGCCAGCACTACGCGAGGGACAGCCCGCTACTATGGCTACACCTTC
>-|TRBV2|few|TRBJ2-5
CASSAYIAAFQETQYF
TGTGCCAGCAGTGCTTATATAGCGGCGTTCCAAGAGACCCAGTACTTC
>-|TRBV4-3|few|TRBJ2-5
CASSQILSGAETQYF
TGCGCCAGCAGCCAAATTTTGTCAGGCGCGGAGACCCAGTACTTC
>TRBD1|TRBV5-1|few|TRBJ1-1
CASSLLDRANTEAFF
TGCGCCAGCAGCTTGCTGGACAGGGCGAACACTGAAGCTTTCTTT
>-|TRBV6-6|-|TRBJ2-2
CASSYSSLGELFF
TGTGCCAGCAGTTACTCATCGCTCGGGGAGCTGTTTTTT
>TRBD2|TRBV7-2|few|TRBJ2-7
CASSSIAGEVREQYF
TGTGCCAGCAGCTCGATAGCGGGAGAGGTACGCGAGCAGTACTTC
>-|TRBV7-9|-|TRBJ2-5
CASSLSYQETQYF
TGTGCCAGCAGCTTATCATACCAAGAGACCCAGTACTTC
>TRBD2|TRBV7-6|-|TRBJ2-5
CASSLEGRAGETQYF
TGTGCCAGCAGCTTAGAAGGGAGGGCCGGAGAGACCCAGTACTTC
>-|TRBV2|few|TRBJ1-2
CASGRGQKSYGYTF
TGTGCCAGCGGTAGGGGCCAGAAATCCTATGGCTACACCTTC
>TRBD1|TRBV28|few|TRBJ2-5
CASRWTGQSKAQYF
TGTGCCAGCAGATGGACAGGCCAATCCAAGGCCCAGTACTTC
>TRBD2|TRBV28|-|TRBJ2-3
CASLLAGSNTQYF
TGTGCCAGCCTGCTAGCGGGTTCGAATACGCAGTATTTT
>TRBD1|TRBV7-2|-|TRBJ1-5
CASSLVGTESNQPQHF
TGTGCCAGCAGCTTAGTTGGGACAGAGAGCAATCAGCCCCAGCATTTT
>-|TRBV5-1|-|TRBJ2-5
CASSFHGRETQYF
TGCGCCAGCAGCTTCCACGGCCGGGAGACCCAGTACTTC
>TRBD1|TRBV5-5|few|TRBJ1-4
CASTAQGAPNEKLFF
TGTGCCAGCACGGCACAGGGGGCGCCTAATGAAAAACTGTTTTTT
>-|TRBV11-2|few|TRBJ1-2
CASRGHGYTF
TGTGCCAGCCGGGGTCATGGCTACACCTTC
>TRBD2|TRBV5-4|few|TRBJ2-1
CASSQVGGGPEEQFF
TGTGCCAGCAGCCAAGTCGGGGGAGGGCCTGAGGAGCAGTTCTTC
>-|TRBV9|once|TRBJ2-7
CASSVTGRGDTEQYF
TGTGCCAGCAGCGTCACGGGACGGGGAGATACTGAGCAGTACTTC
>-|TRBV25-1|few|TRBJ2-5
CASSEFLGGQETQYF
TGTGCCAGCAGTGAATTTCTGGGGGGCCAAGAGACCCAGTACTTC
>-|TRBV4-2|-|TRBJ1-4
CASSQVSPEKLFF
TGTGCCAGCAGCCAAGTTTCTCCTGAAAAACTGTTTTTT
>-|TRBV5-4|-|TRBJ2-5
CASSLGAGTSETQYF
TGTGCCAGCAGCTTGGGAGCCGGGACTTCGGAGACCCAGTACTTC
>-|TRBV4-3|-|TRBJ2-5
CASSQVPSGTQGTQYF
TGCGCCAGCAGCCAAGTTCCCTCGGGGACCCAAGGGACCCAGTACTTC
>-|TRBV6-1|few|TRBJ2-1
CASSAYYNEQFF
TGTGCCAGCAGTGCCTACTACAATGAGCAGTTCTTC
>TRBD2|TRBV5-1|-|TRBJ2-5
CASSFQREGTETQYF
TGCGCCAGCAGCTTCCAGCGGGAGGGTACGGAGACCCAGTACTTC
>TRBD2|TRBV5-1|-|TRBJ2-1
CASSLWASGPAYNEQFF
TGCGCCAGCAGCTTGTGGGCTAGCGGGCCTGCCTACAATGAGCAGTTCTTC
>-|TRBV5-1|-|TRBJ1-1
CASNLEGEGTEAFF
TGCGCCAGCAACTTGGAGGGTGAGGGAACTGAAGCTTTCTTT
>TRBD1|TRBV27|few|TRBJ2-1
CASSLRQGNEQFF
TGTGCCAGCAGTTTAAGACAGGGCAATGAGCAGTTCTTC
>-|TRBV15|-|TRBJ2-7
CATSRGGAGSYEQYF
TGTGCCACCAGCAGAGGAGGGGCTGGGTCCTACGAGCAGTACTTC
>TRBD1|TRBV4-2|few|TRBJ2-1
CASSQDQGDRGYNEQFF
TGTGCCAGCAGCCAAGATCAGGGGGACAGGGGCTACAATGAGCAGTTCTTC
>-|TRBV29-1|-|TRBJ2-1
CSVGQVSSYNEQFF
TGCAGCGTTGGACAGGTTAGCTCCTACAATGAGCAGTTCTTC
>-|TRBV7-3|few|TRBJ2-5
CASRPPGHLGAQETQYF
TGTGCCAGCAGACCACCGGGACATTTAGGGGCCCAAGAGACCCAGTACTTC
>-|TRBV4-2|-|TRBJ2-7
CASSQDRSTSYEQYF
TGTGCCAGCAGCCAAGACCGGTCCACTAGCTACGAGCAGTACTTC
>-|TRBV15|few|TRBJ2-1
CATSREPRGRNEQFF
TGTGCCACCAGCAGAGAACCTCGGGGTCGCAATGAGCAGTTCTTC
>TRBD1|TRBV28|-|TRBJ1-2
CASKTGTAYYGYTF
TGTGCCAGCAAGACCGGGACAGCTTATTATGGCTACACCTTC
>-|TRBV7-8|few|TRBJ2-2
CASSPPVAGELFF
TGTGCCAGCAGCCCCCCGGTGGCCGGGGAGCTGTTTTTT
>TRBD1|TRBV27|-|TRBJ2-1
CASSSTGTRGEQFF
TGTGCCAGCAGTTCGACAGGGACGAGGGGTGAGCAGTTCTTC
>-|TRBV5-6|few|TRBJ2-3
CASKLAPGQSDTQYF
TGTGCCAGCAAGCTTGCACCGGGACAATCAGATACGCAGTATTTT
>-|TRBV7-9|-|TRBJ1-4
CASSDSNEKLFF
TGTGCCAGCAGCGACTCTAATGAAAAACTGTTTTTT
>TRBD1|TRBV19|few|TRBJ1-5
CASRVDRGNQPQHF
TGTGCCAGTAGAGTGGACAGGGGCAATCAGCCCCAGCATTTT
>-|TRBV5-4|once|TRBJ2-7
CASSSATGNYEQYF
TGTGCCAGCAGCTCTGCAACAGGGAACTACGAGCAGTACTTC
>-|TRBV7-9|few|TRBJ2-3
CASSSKPGMDTQYF
TGTGCCAGCAGCTCGAAGCCGGGGATGGATACGCAGTATTTT
>-|TRBV14|-|TRBJ1-5
CASSQGGRGNQPQHF
TGTGCCAGCAGCCAAGGTGGGCGAGGCAATCAGCCCCAGCATTTT
>TRBD2|TRBV9|-|TRBJ2-3
CASSVGIAGAPGTQYF
TGTGCCAGCAGCGTAGGTATAGCGGGAGCCCCAGGTACGCAGTATTTT
>-|TRBV28|-|TRBJ2-2
CASSLDRTNTGELFF
TGTGCCAGCAGTTTAGATAGGACGAACACCGGGGAGCTGTTTTTT
>TRBD1|TRBV5-4|few|TRBJ2-5
CASSKQGAGETQYF
TGTGCCAGCAGCAAACAGGGGGCGGGTGAGACCCAGTACTTC
>TRBD2|TRBV19|few|TRBJ2-3
CASGRLAGVTDTQYF
TGTGCCAGCGGGCGACTAGCGGGAGTTACAGATACGCAGTATTTT
>-|TRBV7-6|-|TRBJ1-1
CASSLASAGTNTEAFF
TGTGCCAGCAGCTTAGCGAGCGCAGGGACGAACACTGAAGCTTTCTTT
>-|TRBV14|few|TRBJ2-2
CASSQVHGTSTGELFF
TGTGCCAGCAGCCAAGTACACGGGACCAGCACCGGGGAGCTGTTTTTT
>-|TRBV5-1|-|TRBJ2-7
CASSTDIGEQYF
TGCGCCAGCAGCACGGACATTGGCGAGCAGTACTTC
>TRBD1|TRBV2|-|TRBJ2-4
CAGRGTGGIAKNIQYF
TGTGCCGGCAGGGGTACAGGGGGGATAGCCAAAAACATTCAGTACTTC
>-|TRBV7-9|-|TRBJ2-3
CASSPPPQGGSTDTQYF
TGTGCCAGCAGCCCCCCTCCCCAGGGGGGGAGCACAGATACGCAGTATTTT
>-|TRBV21-1|-|TRBJ2-7
CASSKGGRRDGYEQYF
TGTGCCAGCAGCAAAGGCGGACGCAGGGATGGGTACGAGCAGTACTTC
>-|TRBV10-3|-|TRBJ1-2
CAISTLQSSYGYTF
TGTGCCATCAGCACCCTTCAGAGCTCCTATGGCTACACCTTC
>-|TRBV9|-|TRBJ1-1
CASSVGLGSDTEAFF
TGTGCCAGCAGCGTGGGGTTGGGTAGTGACACTGAAGCTTTCTTT
>TRBD2|TRBV5-4|-|TRBJ2-3
CASSLVGGRPTDTQYF
TGTGCCAGCAGCTTGGTTGGCGGGAGGCCCACAGATACGCAGTATTTT